The sequence of this TCR beta chain was determined in a study of blood T cells in healthy people across ages. Study-wide points: Total diversity from one million sequenced T cells was likely underestimated.

The V end was cut by 0 bases, the J end by 7 bases, with 11 bases between. CDR1 and CDR2 (germline): SGHRS, YFSETQ. The CDR3 spans 15 residues. This clonotype came up a few times. What it binds is unknown. Primers used in a second PCR of roughly 6 to 11 cycles were a sample-barcoded 5' primer and a J-beta primer mix. In TCRdb, the 5' RACE reads were re-called with MiXCR into one record per CDR3 protein. The table includes around 870,000 distinct CDR3 sequences, about 28% detected once. The TCR sequence derives from an elderly woman in good health. Sequencing input: blood. The V call is TRBV5-1, the J call TRBJ1-6; D unresolved. CDR3 DNA: TGCGCCAGCAGCTTGGTATGGGGTAAGAATTCACCCCTCCACTTT. Its translation is CASSLVWGKNSPLHF.